Below, 26 T cell receptor beta chains from the same sample are listed, as sequenced in a study of early T cells in non-severe SARS-CoV-2 infection. MiXCR was run by TCRdb on the 5' RACE reads, yielding one entry per CDR3 protein. Among some 120,000 distinct CDR3 sequences listed, 15% were seen once. Input material: whole blood. These receptors came from an adult who was a healthcare worker with PCR-confirmed SARS-CoV-2 infection or an uninfected control (not recorded which).

This clonotype was observed a handful of times. The V and J genes are TRBV3-1 and TRBJ2-7, with D unresolved. Trimming removed 1 base from V and 7 bases from J, with 8 bases in between. Germline lookup yields CDR1 LGHDT and CDR2 YNNKEL (reference sequence). This CDR3 is built from 12 residues. CDR3 residues: CASSQVEGEQYF. The CDR3 DNA is TGTGCCAGCAGCCAAGTAGAAGGAGAGCAGTACTTC.

This chain joins TRBV6-1 and TRBJ2-1, with D unresolved. Germline CDR1 and CDR2: MNHNS and SASEGT. With 3 bases removed from V and 6 bases from J, the gap between germline ends came to 12 bases. This CDR3 comprises 14 residues. The chain's CDR3 is CASSDGPYANEQFF. The CDR3 DNA is TGTGCCAGCAGTGATGGTCCTTACGCCAATGAGCAGTTCTTC.

This clonotype was seen repeatedly, ten times or more. The chain carries TRBV7-8 and TRBJ2-2, with 8 bases fitting TRBD1. Germline CDR1 SGHVS, CDR2 FQNEAQ. Trimming cost V 4 bases and J 10 bases; bases outside gene matches: 11. This CDR3 is 15 amino acids long. The DNA of the CDR3 is TGTGCCAGCAGCTCACTCCGGGACAGGCATATGGAGCTGTTTTTT. Translation: CASSSLRDRHMELFF.

The V gene is TRBV28, the J gene TRBJ1-1; no reliable D call. The CDR3 consists of 11 residues. The germline gives CDR1 MDHEN, CDR2 SYDVKM. The ends were cut back, 3 bases at V and 8 bases at J, with 7 bases in the middle. The DNA of the CDR3 is TGTGCCAGCAGTTTGAAAAGGGAAGCTTTCTTT. This sequence encodes CASSLKREAFF.

This chain joins TRBV5-4 and TRBJ1-1; no clear D. V lost 5 bases and J lost 1, with 12 bases in between. Germline V gene data show CDR1 as SGHNT and CDR2 as YYREEE (reference sequence). This CDR3 region has 14 residues. The CDR3 DNA reads as TGTGCCAGCAGTTCGGCCAGGCAGAACACTGAAGCTTTCTTT. Amino acid sequence: CASSSARQNTEAFF.

This clonotype has ten or more counts. The gene calls are TRBV13 and TRBJ2-1; TRBD1 is a possible D gene (6 bases). CDR3 length: 16 amino acids. V was pared by 5 bases and J by 0 bases, with 14 bases between. CDR1 is PRHDT and CDR2 is FYEKMQ in the germline V gene (reference sequence). The CDR3 DNA follows: TGTGCCAGCAGCACCACAGGGACCCGCTCCTACAATGAGCAGTTCTTC. Protein product: CASSTTGTRSYNEQFF.

This clonotype was recorded many times. This chain links TRBV3-1 with TRBJ1-3; tentatively, D is TRBD1 (5 bases). CDR3 length: 14 residues. Trimming pared 4 bases from V and 11 bases from J, leaving 18 bases between. Germline values: CDR1 LGHDT, CDR2 YNNKEL (reference sequence). The CDR3 bases are TGTGCCAGCAGCCGGAGCCGGGACTCAAGGGCCATATATTTT. Encoded protein: CASSRSRDSRAIYF. The complete variable domain, with remaining parts taken from reference TRBV3-1 and TRBJ1-3, reads DTAVSQTPKYLVTQMGNDKSIKCEQNLGHDTMYWYKQDSKKFLKIMFSYNNKELIINETVPNRFSPKSPDKAHLNLHINSLELGDSAVYFCASSRSRDSRAIYFGEGSWLTVV.

The CDR3 spells CARVQAHRCYGYTF. For the CDR3, the DNA is TGCGCCAGAGTTCAGGCGCACAGATGCTATGGCTACACCTTC. The chain employs TRBV10-1 and TRBJ1-2; D is unclear. CDR3 size: 14 residues. CDR1 is WNHNN, CDR2 SYGVQD, per germline (reference sequence). Trimming pared 9 bases from V and 4 bases from J, leaving 18 bases between.

The rearrangement joins TRBV6-5 to TRBJ2-3; D gene uncertain. The V gene lost 8 bases and the J gene lost 6 bases, with 12 bases spanning the gap. Germline V CDR1 and CDR2: MNHEY, SVGAGI. The CDR3 runs to 12 residues. CDR3 protein: CASSDPNDTQYF. CDR3 nucleotide sequence: TGTGCCAGCTCCGACCCGAACGATACGCAGTATTTT.

The chain employs TRBV29-1 and TRBJ2-7; D is undetermined. Germline assignment: CDR1 SQVTM and CDR2 ANQGSEA. V lost 4 bases, J lost 2 bases, and 6 bases lay in between. CDR3 length: 11 residues. DNA for the CDR3: TGCAGCGTTGCTAGGGCCTACGAGCAGTACTTC. Translation gives CSVARAYEQYF.

This clonotype was recorded a few times. The chain links TRBV5-4 to TRBJ2-1; 7 bases match TRBD1. The ends lost 4 bases at V and 7 bases at J; junction bases unmatched: 11. The CDR3 covers 15 residues. CDR1 and CDR2 from the germline V gene are SGHNT and YYREEE (reference sequence). The CDR3 DNA sequence: TGTGCCAGCAGCAATACAGGGGTAGTAAGGAATGAGCAGTTCTTC. Its protein product is CASSNTGVVRNEQFF.

The gene calls are TRBV19 and TRBJ2-7; 10 bases match TRBD2. This CDR3 region has 12 residues. Germline V lookup: CDR1 LNHDA, CDR2 SQIVND (reference sequence). V gave up 10 bases and J gave up 2 bases; unmatched junction bases: 2. CDR3 amino acids: CATSGGAYEQYF. DNA of the CDR3: TGTGCCACAAGCGGGGGGGCCTACGAGCAGTACTTC.

This clonotype was counted only a few times. This sequence joins TRBV20-1 and TRBJ2-2; TRBD2 might be the D (6 bases). CDR3 size: 12 residues. Germline V CDR1 and CDR2: DFQATT, SNEGSKA (reference sequence). V was shortened by 7 bases and J by 6 bases, with 12 bases between the two germline ends. The CDR3 here is CSGRAGPGELFF. The CDR3 nucleotides read TGCAGTGGGAGGGCAGGGCCCGGGGAGCTGTTTTTT.

The rearrangement links TRBV6-6 to TRBJ1-1, with D uncertain. Trimming pared 6 bases from V and 4 bases from J, leaving 12 bases between. CDR3 length: 13 amino acids. CDR1 is MNHNY and CDR2 is SVGAGI in the germline V gene (reference sequence). The CDR3, as DNA: TGTGCCAGCAGAGGGTCGGGAGTCACTGAAGCTTTCTTT. This gives the protein CASRGSGVTEAFF.

The rearrangement joins TRBV6-5 to TRBJ2-1; the match to TRBD1 covers 9 bases. Germline CDR1 is MNHEY and CDR2 is SVGAGI. This CDR3 has 16 residues. After removal of 5 bases from V and 3 bases from J, the junction contained 8 bases not matched to a gene. CDR3 amino acids: CASSQGQGLHYNEQFF. CDR3 sequence (DNA): TGTGCCAGCAGTCAGGGACAGGGCCTTCACTACAATGAGCAGTTCTTC.

The chain's CDR3 is CASSLRDGNEAFF. CDR3 sequence (DNA): TGTGCCAGCAGCCTCCGGGACGGCAATGAAGCTTTCTTT. The chain carries TRBV3-1 and TRBJ1-1, with a tentative D call TRBD1 (5 bases). This CDR3 is 13 amino acids long. Germline V gives CDR1 LGHDT, CDR2 YNNKEL (reference sequence). Between the trimmed V and J ends, which lost 4 bases and 7 bases, there was a span of 13 bases. Full variable domain (missing parts from reference TRBV3-1 and TRBJ1-1): DTAVSQTPKYLVTQMGNDKSIKCEQNLGHDTMYWYKQDSKKFLKIMFSYNNKELIINETVPNRFSPKSPDKAHLNLHINSLELGDSAVYFCASSLRDGNEAFFGQGTRLTVV.

The chain uses TRBV27 and TRBJ2-3; tentative D call: TRBD2 (6 bases). In germline, CDR1 is MNHEY, CDR2 SMNVEV (reference sequence). The CDR3 runs 14 residues. Trimming stripped 6 bases from V and 0 bases from J, with 10 bases between. CDR3: CASRIGTSTDTQYF. In nucleotides, the CDR3 is TGTGCCAGCAGAATCGGGACTAGCACAGATACGCAGTATTTT.

This clonotype was counted many times. The rearrangement links TRBV4-1 to TRBJ1-2; D is unresolved. Trimming shortened V by 1 base and J by 4 bases, and 10 bases separated the two germline ends. The CDR3 has 14 amino acids. The V gene's germline CDR1 is MGHRA and CDR2 YSYEKL. CDR3 loop: CASSQVIGIYGYTF. The CDR3 nucleotides are TGCGCCAGCAGCCAAGTAATCGGCATCTATGGCTACACCTTC.

This clonotype was seen a few times. This chain links TRBV4-1 with TRBJ1-1, with D unresolved. The CDR3 runs to 12 residues. CDR1 is MGHRA, CDR2 YSYEKL, per germline. V was cut by 4 bases and J by 4 bases, with 7 bases left in between. The CDR3 protein is CASSPHGTEAFF. CDR3 nucleotides: TGCGCCAGCAGCCCCCACGGCACTGAAGCTTTCTTT.

The sample holds many counts of this clonotype. The chain is built from TRBV27 and TRBJ2-3, with unresolved D. CDR3 length: 14 residues. V shed 5 bases and J shed 1 base, with 10 bases lying between them. Germline V gene lookup returns CDR1 MNHEY and CDR2 SMNVEV (reference sequence). The CDR3 here is CASSDRSGTDTQYF. Written as DNA, the CDR3 is TGTGCCAGCAGTGATAGATCTGGCACAGATACGCAGTATTTT.

This clonotype was recorded a few times. The chain has TRBV5-4 and TRBJ1-1; 10 nucleotides agree with TRBD1. Germline assignment: CDR1 SGHNT and CDR2 YYREEE (reference sequence). With 3 bases clipped from V and 5 bases from J, the junction kept 4 bases outside the gene matches. The CDR3 has 14 residues. The CDR3 DNA follows: TGTGCCAGCAGCTCGGGACAGGGGATGACTGAAGCTTTCTTT. This sequence encodes CASSSGQGMTEAFF.

The chain links TRBV6-5 to TRBJ1-5; D unresolved. The germline V gene has CDR1 MNHEY and CDR2 SVGAGI. Trimming took 6 bases from V and 7 from J, leaving 10 bases between them. The CDR3 is made up of 12 amino acids. CDR3 sequence: CASSRLGQPQHF. CDR3 bases: TGTGCCAGCAGCCGGTTAGGACAGCCCCAGCATTTT.

This clonotype was observed a few times. V usage is TRBV7-2 and J usage is TRBJ1-6; maybe TRBD1 (6 bases). Trimming removed 3 bases from V and 7 bases from J, with 13 bases in between. Germline V lookup: CDR1 SGHTA, CDR2 FQGNSA. This CDR3 spans 15 amino acids. The CDR3 protein is CASSFGQPQNSPLHF. The CDR3 DNA reads TGTGCCAGCAGCTTCGGACAGCCCCAGAATTCACCCCTCCACTTT.

This clonotype came up a few times. The chain joins TRBV5-4 to TRBJ2-7; possible D gene TRBD1, 5 bases. Germline V CDR1 and CDR2: SGHNT, YYREEE (reference sequence). The CDR3 is 13 amino acids. Trimming took 0 bases from V and 9 from J, leaving 13 bases between them. The CDR3 sequence: CASSLAGRALQYF. CDR3 DNA sequence: TGTGCCAGCAGCTTGGCAGGCAGGGCGTTGCAGTACTTC. Together with reference TRBV5-4 and TRBJ2-7, the CDR3 gives the full variable domain: ETGVTQSPTHLIKTRGQQVTLRCSSQSGHNTVSWYQQALGQGPQFIFQYYREEENGRGNFPPRFSGLQFPNYSSELNVNALELDDSALYLCASSLAGRALQYFGPGTRLTVT.

The chain combines TRBV6-1 with TRBJ2-1; either TRBD1 or TRBD2 may fit D (6 bases each). Germline V gene data show CDR1 as MNHNS and CDR2 as SASEGT. There are 12 residues in the CDR3. The DNA for the CDR3 is TGTGCTGCGGTAGCGGAGGGGGATGAGCAGTTCTTC. It specifies CAAVAEGDEQFF.

V is TRBV2 and J is TRBJ2-7; 9 bases fit TRBD2. Trimming at V came to 6 bases and at J to 1 base, leaving 4 bases not matched to a gene. The CDR3 length is 14 residues. CDR1 and CDR2 (germline): SNHLY, FYNNEI. This CDR3 is CASSGTSFSYEQYF. The CDR3 region has the DNA TGTGCCAGCAGCGGGACTAGCTTTTCCTACGAGCAGTACTTC.